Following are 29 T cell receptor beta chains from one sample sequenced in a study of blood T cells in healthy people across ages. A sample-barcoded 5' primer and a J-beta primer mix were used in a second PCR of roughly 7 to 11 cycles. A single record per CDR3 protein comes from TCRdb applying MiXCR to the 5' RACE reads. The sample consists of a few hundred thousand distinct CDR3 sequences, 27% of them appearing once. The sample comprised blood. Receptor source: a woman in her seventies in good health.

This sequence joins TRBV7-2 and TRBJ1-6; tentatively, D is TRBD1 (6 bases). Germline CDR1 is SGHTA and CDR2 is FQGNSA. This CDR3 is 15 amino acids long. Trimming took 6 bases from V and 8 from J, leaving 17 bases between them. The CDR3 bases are TGTGCCAGCAGACCGACGCCAGGGGTGTATTCACCCCTCCACTTT. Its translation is CASRPTPGVYSPLHF.

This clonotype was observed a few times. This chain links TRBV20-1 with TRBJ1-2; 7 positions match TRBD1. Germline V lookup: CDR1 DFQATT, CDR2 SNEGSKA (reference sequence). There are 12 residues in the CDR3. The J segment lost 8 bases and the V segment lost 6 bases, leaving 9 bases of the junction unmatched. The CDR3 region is CSARQGLGGYTF. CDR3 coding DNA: TGCAGTGCACGACAGGGTCTGGGCGGCTACACCTTC.

CDR3: CASSPPGLYYGYTF. The CDR3 DNA reads TGTGCCAGCTCACCACCGGGACTTTACTATGGCTACACCTTC. V and J are TRBV18 and TRBJ1-2; D perhaps matches TRBD1 (5 bases). The CDR3 runs to 14 residues. Germline V gene data show CDR1 as KGHSH and CDR2 as LQKENI. The V gene lost 0 bases and the J gene lost 3 bases, with 8 bases spanning the gap. Variable domain in full (rest from reference TRBV18 and TRBJ1-2): NAGVMQNPRHLVRRRGQEARLRCSPMKGHSHVYWYRQLPEEGLKFMVYLQKENIIDESGMPKERFSAEFPKEGPSILRIQQVVRGDSAAYFCASSPPGLYYGYTFGSGTRLTVV.

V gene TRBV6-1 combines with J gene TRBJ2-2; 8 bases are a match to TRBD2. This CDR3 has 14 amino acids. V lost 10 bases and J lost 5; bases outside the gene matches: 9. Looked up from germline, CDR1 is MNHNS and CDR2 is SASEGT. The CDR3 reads CAIRATGGTGELFF. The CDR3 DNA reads TGTGCCATACGGGCGACGGGGGGGACCGGGGAGCTGTTTTTT.

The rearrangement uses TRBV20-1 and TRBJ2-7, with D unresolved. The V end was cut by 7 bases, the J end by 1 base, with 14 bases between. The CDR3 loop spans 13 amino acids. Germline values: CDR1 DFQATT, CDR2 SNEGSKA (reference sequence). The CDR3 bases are TGCAGTGGCGTGGAGCCCCCATCCTACGAGCAGTACTTC. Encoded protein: CSGVEPPSYEQYF.

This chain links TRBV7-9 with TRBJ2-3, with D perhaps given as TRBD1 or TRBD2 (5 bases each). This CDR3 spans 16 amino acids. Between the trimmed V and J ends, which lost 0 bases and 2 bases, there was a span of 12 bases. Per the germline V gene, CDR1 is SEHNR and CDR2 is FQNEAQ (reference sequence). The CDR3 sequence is CASSLALSGTTDTQYF. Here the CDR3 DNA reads TGTGCCAGCAGCTTAGCGTTGTCAGGGACCACAGATACGCAGTATTTT.

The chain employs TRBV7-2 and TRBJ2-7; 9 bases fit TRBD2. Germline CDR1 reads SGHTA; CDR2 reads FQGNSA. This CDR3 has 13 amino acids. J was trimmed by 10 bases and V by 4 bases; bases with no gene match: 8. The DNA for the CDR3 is TGTGCCAGCAGCTCGTCCGGGACTAGCCTTCAGTACTTC. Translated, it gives CASSSSGTSLQYF.

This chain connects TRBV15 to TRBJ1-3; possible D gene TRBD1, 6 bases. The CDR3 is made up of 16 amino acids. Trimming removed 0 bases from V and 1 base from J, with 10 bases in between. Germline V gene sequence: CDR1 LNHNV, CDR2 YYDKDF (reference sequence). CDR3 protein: CATSRDLGHSGNTIYF. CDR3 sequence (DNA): TGTGCCACCAGCAGAGATTTGGGACATTCTGGAAACACCATATATTTT.

In nucleotides, the CDR3 is TGTGCCAGCAGCTTGGCCCTTGGGGGTAGCTATGGCTACACCTTC. Protein sequence: CASSLALGGSYGYTF. V usage is TRBV5-8 and J usage is TRBJ1-2; D perhaps matches TRBD1 (5 bases). Trimming left V 0 bases short and J 4 bases short, with 13 bases between. The CDR3 consists of 15 residues. Germline V gene sequence: CDR1 SGHTS, CDR2 YDEGEE.

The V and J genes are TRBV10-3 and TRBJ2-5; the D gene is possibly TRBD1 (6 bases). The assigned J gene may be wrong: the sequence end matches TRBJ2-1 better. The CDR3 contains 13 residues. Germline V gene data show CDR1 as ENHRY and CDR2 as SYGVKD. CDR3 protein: CAISESDSNEQFF. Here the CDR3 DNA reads TGTGCCATCAGTGAGTCGGACAGCAATGAGCAGTTCTTC.

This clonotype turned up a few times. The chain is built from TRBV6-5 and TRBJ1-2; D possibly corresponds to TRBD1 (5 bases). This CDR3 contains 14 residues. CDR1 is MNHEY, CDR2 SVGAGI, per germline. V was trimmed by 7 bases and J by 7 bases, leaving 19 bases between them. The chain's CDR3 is CASNPSFVGGGYTF. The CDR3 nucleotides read TGTGCCAGCAACCCTAGCTTCGTGGGGGGTGGCTACACCTTC.

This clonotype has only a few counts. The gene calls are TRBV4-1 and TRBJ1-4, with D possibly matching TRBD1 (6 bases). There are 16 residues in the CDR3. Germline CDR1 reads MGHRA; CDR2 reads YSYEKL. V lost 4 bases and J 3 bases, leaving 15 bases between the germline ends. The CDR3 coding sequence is TGCGCCAGCAGCCCGCCTTCCGGGACACCTAATGAAAAACTGTTTTTT. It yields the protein CASSPPSGTPNEKLFF.

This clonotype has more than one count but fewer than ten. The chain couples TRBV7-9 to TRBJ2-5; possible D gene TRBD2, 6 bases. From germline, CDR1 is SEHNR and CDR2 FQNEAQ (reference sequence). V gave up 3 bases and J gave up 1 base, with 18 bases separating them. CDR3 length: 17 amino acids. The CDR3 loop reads CASSFGGTAPPQETQYF. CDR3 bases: TGTGCCAGCAGCTTTGGAGGGACGGCTCCTCCCCAAGAGACCCAGTACTTC.

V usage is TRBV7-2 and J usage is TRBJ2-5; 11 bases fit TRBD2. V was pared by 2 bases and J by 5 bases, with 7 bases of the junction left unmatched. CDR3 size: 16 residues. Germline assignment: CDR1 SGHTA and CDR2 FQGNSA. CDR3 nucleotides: TGTGCCAGCAGCTTAAATAGCGGGGGGGCCCGGGAGACCCAGTACTTC. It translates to CASSLNSGGARETQYF.

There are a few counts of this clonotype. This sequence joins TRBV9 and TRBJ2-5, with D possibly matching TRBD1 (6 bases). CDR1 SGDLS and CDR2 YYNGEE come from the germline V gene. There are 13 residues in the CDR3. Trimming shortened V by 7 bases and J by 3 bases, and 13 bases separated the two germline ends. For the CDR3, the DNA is TGTGCCAGCGGGGGACACCCAGAAGAGACCCAGTACTTC. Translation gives CASGGHPEETQYF.

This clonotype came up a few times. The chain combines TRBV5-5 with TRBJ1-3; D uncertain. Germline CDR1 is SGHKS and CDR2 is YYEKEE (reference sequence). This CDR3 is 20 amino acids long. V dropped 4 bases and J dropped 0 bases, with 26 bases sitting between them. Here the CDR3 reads CASSRVLQRTTPSSGNTIYF. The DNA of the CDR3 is TGTGCCAGCAGCCGAGTACTACAGCGCACCACCCCATCCTCTGGAAACACCATATATTTT.

CDR3 DNA: TGCAGCGTCGTGAAGGGGAGGGACCCTCATGAAAAACTGTTTTTT. Protein sequence: CSVVKGRDPHEKLFF. The genes are TRBV29-1 and TRBJ1-4, with D possibly being TRBD1 (5 bases). The germline V gene has CDR1 SQVTM and CDR2 ANQGSEA. Trimming left V 6 bases short and J 6 bases short, with 20 bases between. The CDR3 contains 15 residues.

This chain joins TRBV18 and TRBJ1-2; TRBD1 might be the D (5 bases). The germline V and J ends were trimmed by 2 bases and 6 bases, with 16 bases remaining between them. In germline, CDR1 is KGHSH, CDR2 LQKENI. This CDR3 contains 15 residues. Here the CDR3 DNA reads TGTGCCAGCTCACCAGGCATTATAGGGGCTGATGGCTACACCTTC. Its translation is CASSPGIIGADGYTF. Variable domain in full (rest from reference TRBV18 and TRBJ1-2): NAGVMQNPRHLVRRRGQEARLRCSPMKGHSHVYWYRQLPEEGLKFMVYLQKENIIDESGMPKERFSAEFPKEGPSILRIQQVVRGDSAAYFCASSPGIIGADGYTFGSGTRLTVV.

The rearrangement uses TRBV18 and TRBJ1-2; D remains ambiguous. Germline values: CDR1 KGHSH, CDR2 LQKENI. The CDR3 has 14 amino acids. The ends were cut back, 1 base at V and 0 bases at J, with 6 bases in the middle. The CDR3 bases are TGTGCCAGCTCACCACTCGACGCTAACTATGGCTACACCTTC. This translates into CASSPLDANYGYTF.

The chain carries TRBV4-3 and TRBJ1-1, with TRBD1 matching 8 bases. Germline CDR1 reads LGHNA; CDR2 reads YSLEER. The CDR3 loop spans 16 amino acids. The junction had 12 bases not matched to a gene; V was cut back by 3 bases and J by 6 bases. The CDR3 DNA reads TGCGCCAGCAGCCAGAGGGAAGGACAGGGAGATGCTGAAGCTTTCTTT. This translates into CASSQREGQGDAEAFF.

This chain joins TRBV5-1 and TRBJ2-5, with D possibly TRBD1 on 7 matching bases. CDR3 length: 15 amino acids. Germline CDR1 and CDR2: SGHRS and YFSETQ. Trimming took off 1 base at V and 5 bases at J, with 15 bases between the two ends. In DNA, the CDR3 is TGCGCCAGCAGCTTGTCCCAGGGGGGTCGGGAGACCCAGTACTTC. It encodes CASSLSQGGRETQYF.

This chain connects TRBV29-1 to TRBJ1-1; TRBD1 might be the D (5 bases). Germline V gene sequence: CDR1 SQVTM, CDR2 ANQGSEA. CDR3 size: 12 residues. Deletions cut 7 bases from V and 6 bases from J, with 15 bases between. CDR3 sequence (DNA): TGCAGCGGGGGAGGGACGATCGCTGAAGCTTTCTTT. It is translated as CSGGGTIAEAFF.

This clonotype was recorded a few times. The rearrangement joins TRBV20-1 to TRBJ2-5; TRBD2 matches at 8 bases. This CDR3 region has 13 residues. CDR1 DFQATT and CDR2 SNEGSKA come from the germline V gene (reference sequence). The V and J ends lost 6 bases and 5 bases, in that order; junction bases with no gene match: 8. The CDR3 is CSAPGLVWETQYF. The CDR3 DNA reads TGCAGTGCCCCGGGACTAGTCTGGGAGACCCAGTACTTC.

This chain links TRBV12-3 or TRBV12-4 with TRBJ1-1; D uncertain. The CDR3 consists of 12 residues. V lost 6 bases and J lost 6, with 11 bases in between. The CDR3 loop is CASRVNKAEAFF. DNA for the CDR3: TGTGCCAGCAGGGTAAATAAGGCTGAAGCTTTCTTT.

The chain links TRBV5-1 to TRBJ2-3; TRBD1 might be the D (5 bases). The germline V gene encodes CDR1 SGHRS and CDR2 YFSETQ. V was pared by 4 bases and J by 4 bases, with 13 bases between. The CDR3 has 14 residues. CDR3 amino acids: CASSRQTGADTQYF. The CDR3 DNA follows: TGCGCCAGCAGCCGACAGACTGGGGCAGATACGCAGTATTTT.

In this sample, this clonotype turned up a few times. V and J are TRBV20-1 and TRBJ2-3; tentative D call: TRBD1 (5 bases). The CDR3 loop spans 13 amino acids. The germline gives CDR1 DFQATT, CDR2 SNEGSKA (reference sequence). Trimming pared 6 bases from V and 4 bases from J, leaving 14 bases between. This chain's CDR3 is CSADSGVPDTQYF. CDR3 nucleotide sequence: TGCAGTGCAGACAGTGGTGTCCCAGATACGCAGTATTTT.

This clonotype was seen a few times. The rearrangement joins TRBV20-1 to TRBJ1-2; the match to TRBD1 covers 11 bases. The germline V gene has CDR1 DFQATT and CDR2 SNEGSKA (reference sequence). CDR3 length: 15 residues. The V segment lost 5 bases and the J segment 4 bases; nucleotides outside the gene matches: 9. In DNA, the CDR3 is TGCAGTGCTCCGATGGCCGGGACAGGGGGCTATGGCTACACCTTC. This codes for CSAPMAGTGGYGYTF.

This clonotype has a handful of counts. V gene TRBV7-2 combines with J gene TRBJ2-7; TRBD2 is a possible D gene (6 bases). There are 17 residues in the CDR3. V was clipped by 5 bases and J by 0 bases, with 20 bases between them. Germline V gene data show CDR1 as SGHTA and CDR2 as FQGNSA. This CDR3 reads CASSPQRPAGLSYEQYF. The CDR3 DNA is TGTGCCAGCAGCCCGCAAAGACCAGCGGGCCTCTCCTACGAGCAGTACTTC.

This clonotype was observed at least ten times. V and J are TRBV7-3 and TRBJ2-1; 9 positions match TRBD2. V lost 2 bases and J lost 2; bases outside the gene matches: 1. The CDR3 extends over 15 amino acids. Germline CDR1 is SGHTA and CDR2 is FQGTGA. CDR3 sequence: CASSLLAGTYNEQFF. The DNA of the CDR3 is TGTGCCAGCAGCTTACTAGCGGGGACCTACAATGAGCAGTTCTTC.